The T cell receptor (beta chain) described here comes from a study of vaccination effects on CD4 cells after COVID-19 (dated by TCRdb to between 2021 and 2023). With regard to the full study: Post-vaccine samples across the study were collected a median of 72 days after the second dose, with a range of 14 to 241. The study compared SARS-CoV-2 spike-specific CD4+ TCR repertoires before and after mRNA vaccination in COVID-19 convalescent patients and infection-naive vaccine recipients. Altogether, 10 COVID-19 convalescent patients and several SARS-CoV-2-naive healthy vaccine recipients made up the full study. The Oncomine TCR Beta short-read assay on an Illumina iSeq 100 was used to sequence cultures from other donors in the study. On the study overall, not on this receptor specifically: Only a small number of convalescent patients were included, and no early post-infection timepoints were available, which limited the study. Among healthy vaccine recipients, nearly all vaccine-induced clones were SARS-CoV-2 mono-reactive, and just 1 of 255 was cross-reactive with common cold coronaviruses. Clones induced by infection and clones induced by vaccination both contracted markedly at late timepoints after vaccination, which fits with T cell responses waning over time.

On this clone: Its binding antigen is unknown. Nothing much larger sits one base from this clone, and base qualities are not available.

The ViraFEST assay stimulated PBMC with viral peptide pools and then used TCR sequencing to identify antigen-specific CD4+ T cell clonotypes by expansion. After around eleven days of culture, CD4+ T cells were isolated with the EasySep CD4+ T cell isolation kit. Each participant received two doses of an mRNA SARS-CoV-2 vaccine, either BNT162b2 or mRNA-1273. None of the healthy vaccine recipients had a prior SARS-CoV-2 infection, which was confirmed by nucleocapsid antibody tests that came back negative both before and after vaccination. Over 1.5 million PBMC per well were cultured with about 9 ug/ml peptides in IMDM containing roughly 5% human AB serum, approximately 10 IU/ml IL-2 and gentamicin. Half of the culture medium was replaced with fresh IL-2-containing medium on days 3 and 7. Unless noted otherwise, every peptide stimulation condition was cultured in triplicate wells. PBMC were separated from whole blood using Ficoll-Paque Plus gradient centrifugation and were then either cryopreserved at -140C or used fresh. The spike proteins of SARS-CoV-2 and of the common cold coronaviruses HCoV-NL63, HCoV-OC43 and HCoV-229E were spanned by overlapping peptide pools. The QIAamp micro DNA kit was used to extract genomic DNA from the cultured CD4+ T cells.

Library preparation was by the immunoSEQ multiplex PCR assay. TCR beta CDR3 sequencing was performed on DNA from the cultured, isolated CD4+ T cells. As for how the authors treated the data: The analysis removed non-productive TCR sequences, trimmed reads to the CDR3 region, and retained only CDR3s that were 7 or more amino acids long. The MANAFEST web app was used to pick out antigen-specific clonotypes by comparing their expansion in peptide wells with that in reference cultures. Positive clones required FDR<0.05 expansion versus reference and all other wells, odds ratio above 5, and frequency above 0.1% in two replicate wells. Cross-reactive clonotypes were defined as significantly expanded in SARS-CoV-2 spike wells and in at least one common cold coronavirus spike condition. CDR3 similarity was assessed by Levenshtein distance with the stringdist R package, and unrooted trees were built with ape in R 3.6.1. TCRdb carries this immuneACCESS record with in-frame sequences only. Its versions omit some clonotypes, under half of them owing to an unresolved V gene in the studies checked, with the rest unexplained. V and J calls and clone size are given by that table; D and trimming were obtained from the DNA. Recorded for this sample are 30,000 to 45,000 clones; 70% to 85% of them occurred a single time. The ten most abundant clones make up just under 2% of the sample.

The CDR3 holds 14 amino acids from the cysteine to the phenylalanine. The entry retains the CDR3 DNA only, 42 bases that are in frame from base 1. Per the germline V gene (reference sequence), MNHEY is the CDR1 and SMNVEV is the CDR2. V trim: 6 bases; J trim: 4 bases; unmatched bases: 8. The TCR comes from a human donor who received a COVID-19 vaccine. Some clones in this sample may be carry-over from other donors' samples. Sequenced material: CD4+ T cells from PBMCs cultured with HCoV-NL63 spike peptides, taken after COVID-19 vaccination. Sample cell subset or site, as interpreted from the label and publication: HCoV-NL63 spike overlapping peptide pool stimulation. Recombination linked TRBV27 to TRBJ1-2; 7 bases in between match TRBD1. The CDR3 is CASSPQGTTYGYTF. The nucleotide sequence is given as TGTGCCAGCAGCCCACAGGGGACGACCTATGGCTACACCTTC.